The 15 T cell receptor beta chains listed next were all sequenced from one sample in a study of cytomegalovirus exposure and HLA in healthy donors. Primers for the PCR totalled 60 Vbeta and 13 Jbeta. Sequencing was performed with immunoSEQ multiplex PCR; in TCRdb, only in-frame clones are kept and a portion is missing. Its listing shows 200,000 to 250,000 clones. The specimen sequenced was PBMCs. The receptor set was obtained from a girl aged 2 to 9 in good health and CMV-seropositive.

The V call is TRBV6-5, the J call TRBJ2-7; 8 bases are a match to TRBD1. The ends lost 6 bases at V and 6 bases at J; junction bases unmatched: 13. Germline assignment: CDR1 MNHEY and CDR2 SVGAGI. CDR3 length: 15 residues. The CDR3 is CASSENRQGTGEQYF. CDR3 nucleotide sequence: TGTGCCAGCAGCGAAAATCGACAGGGGACAGGCGAGCAGTACTTC.

V usage is TRBV6-1 and J usage is TRBJ2-7; 9 nucleotides line up with TRBD2. V was clipped by 8 bases and J by 6 bases; unmatched bases: 11. The length of the CDR3 is 14 residues. Germline values: CDR1 MNHNS, CDR2 SASEGT. The CDR3 nucleotides are TGTGCCAGCTATAGCGGGAGCTATGATTCCGAGCAGTACTTC. Its translation: CASYSGSYDSEQYF.

On this clone itself: The sample carries other DNA sequences with the same CDR3. The gene calls are TRBV4-1 and TRBJ2-2; tentatively, D is TRBD1 (6 bases). Germline V gives CDR1 MGHRA, CDR2 YSYEKL. The CDR3 extends over 15 amino acids. Deletions cut 4 bases from V and 1 base from J, with 10 bases between. The CDR3 loop is CASSPADRNTGELFF. In nucleotides, the CDR3 is TGCGCCAGCAGCCCAGCGGACAGGAACACCGGGGAGCTGTTTTTT.

CDR3 region: CASSLMGGAATGELFF. The DNA for the CDR3 is TGTGCCAGCAGCCTAATGGGGGGAGCGGCCACCGGGGAGCTGTTTTTT. The genes are TRBV7-2 and TRBJ2-2, with D perhaps matching TRBD2 (6 bases). Trimming took 5 bases from V and 4 from J, leaving 17 bases between them. Germline V gene data show CDR1 as SGHTA and CDR2 as FQGNSA. The CDR3 loop spans 16 amino acids.

The chain is built from TRBV5-4 and TRBJ2-1, with 7 nucleotides matching TRBD2. The CDR3 sequence is 16 residues long. The V segment lost 0 bases and the J segment 4 bases; nucleotides outside the gene matches: 7. The germline V gene encodes CDR1 SGHNT and CDR2 YYREEE (reference sequence). The CDR3 loop reads CASSLAKGTKYNEQFF. The DNA of the CDR3 is TGTGCCAGCAGCTTGGCCAAAGGGACTAAGTACAATGAGCAGTTCTTC.

This chain links TRBV5-4 with TRBJ2-5; D is possibly TRBD1 (6 bases). V lost 0 bases and J 4 bases, leaving 7 bases between the germline ends. Germline CDR1 reads SGHNT; CDR2 reads YYREEE (reference sequence). The CDR3 consists of 13 residues. The CDR3 region is CASSLGGGETQYF. The CDR3 DNA follows: TGTGCCAGCAGCTTGGGAGGGGGAGAGACCCAGTACTTC.

CDR3 DNA sequence: TGTGCCAGCAGTTCACCCACAGGGAGCACAGATACGCAGTATTTT. Protein: CASSSPTGSTDTQYF. V and J are TRBV28 and TRBJ2-3; weak D call: TRBD1 (6 bases). The ends were cut back, 4 bases at V and 0 bases at J, with 11 bases in the middle. The CDR3 is made up of 15 amino acids. Germline CDR1 MDHEN, CDR2 SYDVKM.

The chain links TRBV6-4 to TRBJ2-1, with a tentative D call TRBD2 (6 bases). Trimming shortened V by 4 bases and J by 4 bases, and 8 bases separated the two germline ends. The germline CDR1 and CDR2 sequences are MRHNA and SNTAGT. This CDR3 has 13 residues. The CDR3 loop reads CASSAGLYNEQFF. The DNA of the CDR3 is TGTGCCAGCAGTGCGGGACTGTACAATGAGCAGTTCTTC.

The chain combines TRBV7-9 with TRBJ2-4, with 10 bases aligning to TRBD1. The germline V gene encodes CDR1 SEHNR and CDR2 FQNEAQ (reference sequence). CDR3 size: 12 residues. V lost 6 bases and J lost 8; bases outside the gene matches: 1. The CDR3 DNA reads as TGTGCCAGCAGGGGGACAGGGGACATTCAGTACTTC. The encoded protein is CASRGTGDIQYF.

This chain uses TRBV12-5 with TRBJ2-1, with TRBD2 matching over 7 bases. The CDR3 length is 15 residues. Unmatched junction bases numbered 14, after V lost 8 bases and J lost 7 bases. Germline loops: CDR1 LGHNT, CDR2 FRNRAP. In nucleotides, the CDR3 is TGTGCTAGTTCCGGCTTCGATGGGGGGGGGAATGAGCAGTTCTTC. Amino acid sequence: CASSGFDGGGNEQFF.

The chain couples TRBV18 to TRBJ1-1, with a possible D match to TRBD1 (6 bases). The germline V gene has CDR1 KGHSH and CDR2 LQKENI. The CDR3 runs to 16 residues. Trimming removed 3 bases from V and 0 bases from J, with 14 bases in between. CDR3 amino acids: CASSPLEGGLNTEAFF. The DNA for the CDR3 is TGTGCCAGCTCACCCCTTGAAGGGGGTTTGAACACTGAAGCTTTCTTT. The full variable domain, its missing parts supplied by reference TRBV18 and TRBJ1-1, is NAGVMQNPRHLVRRRGQEARLRCSPMKGHSHVYWYRQLPEEGLKFMVYLQKENIIDESGMPKERFSAEFPKEGPSILRIQQVVRGDSAAYFCASSPLEGGLNTEAFFGQGTRLTVV.

This chain connects TRBV7-8 to TRBJ1-4; 7 nucleotides match TRBD1. This CDR3 is built from 14 residues. V gave up 3 bases and J gave up 7 bases; unmatched junction bases: 5. Germline assignment: CDR1 SGHVS and CDR2 FQNEAQ. The CDR3 protein is CASSLTGHGEKLFF. CDR3 DNA: TGTGCCAGCAGCTTGACAGGGCACGGTGAAAAACTGTTTTTT.

The chain couples TRBV27 to TRBJ1-1, with TRBD1 identical over 7 bases. This CDR3 comprises 13 residues. Germline V gives CDR1 MNHEY, CDR2 SMNVEV (reference sequence). Germline trimming cut 6 bases from V and 4 bases from J; bases unmatched to any gene: 5. CDR3: CASSPQGVTEAFF. CDR3 in DNA: TGTGCCAGCAGCCCTCAGGGGGTCACTGAAGCTTTCTTT.

The chain employs TRBV18 and TRBJ1-3; a weak D match, TRBD1 (5 bases). Trimming stripped 3 bases from V and 0 bases from J, with 6 bases between. In germline, CDR1 is KGHSH, CDR2 LQKENI. The CDR3 extends over 14 amino acids. CDR3: CASSPRDSGNTIYF. CDR3 nucleotide sequence: TGTGCCAGCTCACCCAGGGACTCTGGAAACACCATATATTTT.

The chain joins TRBV27 to TRBJ2-1; TRBD2 matches at 8 bases. J was trimmed by 2 bases and V by 3 bases; bases with no gene match: 3. The CDR3 has 15 residues. In germline, CDR1 is MNHEY, CDR2 SMNVEV (reference sequence). DNA for the CDR3: TGTGCCAGCAGTTTTACGGGGGGGCCCTACAATGAGCAGTTCTTC. It yields the protein CASSFTGGPYNEQFF.